This T cell receptor beta chain came from a study of CD8 T cells in Susac syndrome. The V segment lost 4 bases and the J segment 6 bases; nucleotides outside the gene matches: 7. CDR1 is SGHTA, CDR2 FQGNSA, per germline. CDR3 length: 15 amino acids. cDNA came from about 0.5 to 1 ug RNA primed by random hexamers. Using its own MiXCR run on the immunoSEQ multiplex PCR reads, TCRdb lists one record per CDR3 protein. The data contain roughly 150,000 distinct CDR3 sequences, 85% to 95% of them seen just once; the ten biggest clones take up about 0.17%. Specimen: CD4+ T cells from PBMCs. The chain couples TRBV7-2 to TRBJ2-1; 9 bases align to TRBD2. The receptor was isolated from a human donor with Susac syndrome. CDR3 nucleotides: TGTGCCAGCAGCTACGACTGGCGGGGGGGCAATGAGCAGTTCTTC. Protein sequence: CASSYDWRGGNEQFF.